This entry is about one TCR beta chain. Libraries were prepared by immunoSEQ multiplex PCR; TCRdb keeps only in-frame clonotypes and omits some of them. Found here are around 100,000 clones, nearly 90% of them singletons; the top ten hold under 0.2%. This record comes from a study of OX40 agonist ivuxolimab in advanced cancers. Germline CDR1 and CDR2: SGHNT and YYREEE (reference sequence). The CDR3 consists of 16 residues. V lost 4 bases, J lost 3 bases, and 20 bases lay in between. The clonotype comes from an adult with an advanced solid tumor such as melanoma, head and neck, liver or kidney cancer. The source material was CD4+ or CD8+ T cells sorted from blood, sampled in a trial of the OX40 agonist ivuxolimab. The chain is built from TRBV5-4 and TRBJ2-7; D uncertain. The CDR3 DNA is TGTGCCAGCAGCAACCTTCTGACCTCCTATTACTACGAGCAGTACTTC. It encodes CASSNLLTSYYYEQYF.